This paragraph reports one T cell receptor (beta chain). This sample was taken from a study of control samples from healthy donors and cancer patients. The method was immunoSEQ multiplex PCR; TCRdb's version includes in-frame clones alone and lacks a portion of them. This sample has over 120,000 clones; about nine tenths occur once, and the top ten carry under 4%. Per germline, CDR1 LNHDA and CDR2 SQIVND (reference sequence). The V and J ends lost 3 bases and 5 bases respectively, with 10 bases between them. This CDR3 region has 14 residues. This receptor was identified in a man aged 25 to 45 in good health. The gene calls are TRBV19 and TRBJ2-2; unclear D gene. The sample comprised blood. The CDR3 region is CASSIYIGTGELFF. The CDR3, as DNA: TGTGCCAGTAGTATCTATATTGGGACCGGGGAGCTGTTTTTT.